The clone carrying this T cell receptor beta chain occurred many times. The second PCR ran roughly 6 to 12 cycles with a sample-barcoded 5' primer and J-beta primers. Every individual sample yielded 2.5 million or more paired-end reads (each containing CDR3). Each CDR3 protein gets one entry after TCRdb re-called the 5' RACE reads with MiXCR. Of 630,000 or so distinct CDR3 sequences in the sample, less than 40% were seen once. Per the germline V gene, CDR1 is SQVTM and CDR2 is ANQGSEA. The CDR3 covers 13 residues. Trimming left V 0 bases short and J 7 bases short, with 13 bases between. The individuals who served as donors were healthy Caucasians living in Russia, aged about 6 to 100. This sample was taken from a study of blood T cells in healthy people across ages.

The material sequenced was blood. The receptor was isolated from a woman over 75 in good health. The J gene is TRBJ2-7, the V gene TRBV29-1; possibly TRBD1 for D (6 bases). CDR3 amino acids: CSVEDSQGWEQYF. CDR3 bases: TGCAGCGTTGAAGATAGTCAGGGGTGGGAGCAGTACTTC.